The 8 T cell receptor beta chains below come from one sample, sequenced in a study of shared clonotypes between healthy human individuals. Produced via immunoSEQ multiplex PCR; TCRdb's table is partial and in-frame only. The sample has about 2.4 million clones; under 95% are singletons. The sample was naive CD4+ T cells from PBMCs. Subset reported: CD45RA+ positively selected. These receptors originate from a young man in good health. Some clones in this sample may be carry-over from other donors' samples.

With regard to this clone: Distinct nucleotide sequences in the sample also encode this CDR3. The chain carries TRBV6-5 and TRBJ1-3; unclear D gene. V lost 0 bases and J 4 bases, leaving 7 bases between the germline ends. CDR3 length: 14 amino acids. Germline V gives CDR1 MNHEY, CDR2 SVGAGI. The CDR3 DNA sequence: TGTGCCAGCAGTTACTCGACCGGAGGAAACACCATATATTTT. Translating gives CASSYSTGGNTIYF.

To note about this clone: Other DNA sequences within the sample encode an identical CDR3. This chain uses TRBV6-5 with TRBJ1-3; D is possibly TRBD1 (5 bases). The V and J ends lost 2 bases and 1 base respectively, with 6 bases between them. The length of the CDR3 is 14 residues. The V gene's germline CDR1 is MNHEY and CDR2 SVGAGI. The CDR3 sequence: CASSYQGSGNTIYF. The DNA of the CDR3 is TGTGCCAGCAGTTACCAGGGTTCTGGAAACACCATATATTTT.

The CDR3 DNA sequence: TGTGCCAGCAGCACACCCAGGGGTGGGAGCAATCAGCCCCAGCATTTT. It translates to CASSTPRGGSNQPQHF. The J gene is TRBJ1-5, the V gene TRBV5-4; a possible D gene is TRBD1 (6 bases). This CDR3 spans 16 amino acids. Germline V gene lookup returns CDR1 SGHNT and CDR2 YYREEE (reference sequence). Trimming stripped 4 bases from V and 1 base from J, with 15 bases between.

The chain recombines TRBV19 with TRBJ2-5; D gene unclear. The V end was cut by 0 bases, the J end by 2 bases, with 10 bases between. The CDR3 has 15 residues. CDR1 is LNHDA and CDR2 is SQIVND in the germline V gene (reference sequence). The CDR3 sequence is CASSIDYLQQETQYF. CDR3 in DNA: TGTGCCAGTAGTATAGATTATCTACAGCAAGAGACCCAGTACTTC.

V usage is TRBV4-1 and J usage is TRBJ2-5; D gene uncertain. Germline values: CDR1 MGHRA, CDR2 YSYEKL. The CDR3 runs 17 residues. With 0 bases removed from V and 4 bases from J, the gap between germline ends came to 18 bases. The chain's CDR3 is CASSQDFSLPTPETQYF. The CDR3 DNA sequence: TGCGCCAGCAGCCAAGATTTTTCCCTTCCGACCCCAGAGACCCAGTACTTC.

As regards this clone: Because the CDR3's place on the DNA is in doubt, the DNA is left out and the CDR3 is given as listed by TCRdb. The V and J genes are TRBV28 and TRBJ2-4; the table's D gene call, TRBD1, was not cross checked with the DNA. The CDR3 totals 15 residues, both ends included. The germline CDR1 and CDR2 sequences are MDHEN and SYDVKM. This CDR3 is CASSSSGQLKNIQYF.

The chain combines TRBV9 with TRBJ2-1; 12 bases are a match to TRBD2. Germline V gene lookup returns CDR1 SGDLS and CDR2 YYNGEE. V gave up 0 bases and J gave up 10 bases; unmatched junction bases: 11. The CDR3 has 17 amino acids. The CDR3 DNA follows: TGTGCCAGCAGCGTAGAGTACGGACTAGCGGGAACGGGGGAGCAGTTCTTC. Translation gives CASSVEYGLAGTGEQFF.

The gene calls are TRBV6-4 and TRBJ1-1; D remains unclear. This CDR3 has 17 amino acids. The germline V and J ends were trimmed by 5 bases and 0 bases, with 19 bases remaining between them. Per the germline V gene, CDR1 is MRHNA and CDR2 is SNTAGT. The DNA for the CDR3 is TGTGCCAGCAGTTTGGCGGTTGGCGTACGTCTGAACACTGAAGCTTTCTTT. Amino acid sequence: CASSLAVGVRLNTEAFF.